These 20 T cell receptor beta chains were sequenced from one sample in a study of Ad26.COV2.S vaccination and SARS-CoV-2 variants. The treatment: some 19 received Ad26.COV2.S at low or high dose, single or two shots; about 5 received placebo; per-sample allocation not given. Sample collection was performed on day 63 after the first vaccine or placebo injection. Clones were sequenced by immunoSEQ multiplex PCR, and TCRdb holds only the in-frame ones, with some missing. The top ten hold 9% to 15% of the sample, which has hundreds of thousands of clones, 90% seen once. Sequencing was performed on peripheral blood, taken in a trial of Ad26.COV2.S vaccine versus placebo. The receptor set was obtained from a person aged 18-65 years who received the Ad26.COV2.S COVID-19 vaccine or a placebo.

CDR3 loop: CASSQGAGGPYEQYF. In DNA form, the CDR3 reads TGCGCCAGCAGCCAAGGGGCGGGAGGGCCCTACGAGCAGTACTTC. The chain uses TRBV4-3 and TRBJ2-7; 9 bases fit TRBD2. CDR1 and CDR2 (germline): LGHNA, YSLEER. The ends lost 1 base at V and 2 bases at J; junction bases unmatched: 3. The CDR3 covers 15 residues.

This chain uses TRBV21-1 with TRBJ1-5. TRBV21-1 is a known pseudogene. The CDR3 spans 17 residues. The CDR3 region is CAKVGGGRLYSNQPQHF. Written as DNA, the CDR3 is TGTGCCAAAGTGGGGGGAGGGAGGTTATATAGCAATCAGCCCCAGCATTTT.

V gene TRBV21-1 combines with J gene TRBJ1-5; the table assigns TRBD1, which was not confirmed against the DNA. TRBV21-1 is flagged as a pseudogene. The CDR3 spans 22 residues. The CDR3 nucleotides read TGTGCCAGCCAGCAAGGTGGTGCCCCATGGGGCCCGATCTCCCGTAGCAATCAGCCCCAGCATTTT. It yields the protein CASQQGGAPWGPISRSNQPQHF.

This clone is a singleton in its sample. The genes are TRBV19 and TRBJ2-1; 10 nucleotides line up with TRBD1. The CDR3 covers 15 residues. Germline V gives CDR1 LNHDA, CDR2 SQIVND (reference sequence). V lost 4 bases and J lost 8; bases outside the gene matches: 8. Here the CDR3 reads CASSRGQGIVDEQFF. As DNA, the CDR3 is TGTGCCAGTAGTAGGGGACAGGGGATCGTGGATGAGCAGTTCTTC.

V and J are TRBV6-2 or TRBV6-3 and TRBJ1-1; D unresolved. Germline CDR1 and CDR2: MNHEY and SVGEGT. The CDR3 loop spans 11 amino acids. V lost 5 bases, J lost 11 bases, and 12 bases lay in between. CDR3 in amino acids: CASSNSGSAFF. The CDR3 nucleotides are TGTGCCAGCAGTAACAGCGGGTCGGCTTTCTTT.

This clone occurred once. This chain uses TRBV6-5 with TRBJ2-7; TRBD1 agrees at 8 bases. The junction had 9 bases not matched to a gene; V was cut back by 6 bases and J by 2 bases. CDR1 is MNHEY and CDR2 is SVGAGI in the germline V gene. This CDR3 region has 15 residues. The DNA for the CDR3 is TGTGCCAGCAGCCCCTTCCGGGACAGGCCCTACGAGCAGTACTTC. Encoded protein: CASSPFRDRPYEQYF.

The chain uses TRBV2 and TRBJ2-5; 10 bases align to TRBD2. Trimming removed 2 bases from V and 5 bases from J; junction bases left unmatched: 5. The length of the CDR3 is 15 residues. Germline V gene data show CDR1 as SNHLY and CDR2 as FYNNEI. CDR3 coding DNA: TGTGCCAGCAGTGAAAGCGGGAGGGCCTTGGAGACCCAGTACTTC. This sequence encodes CASSESGRALETQYF.

The chain employs TRBV27 and TRBJ2-7, with D possibly matching TRBD1 (5 bases). Germline CDR1 and CDR2: MNHEY and SMNVEV (reference sequence). This CDR3 has 14 amino acids. The V and J ends lost 5 bases and 3 bases respectively, with 14 bases between them. CDR3 sequence: CASSPGPPFYEQYF. The CDR3 bases are TGTGCCAGCAGTCCAGGGCCCCCGTTCTACGAGCAGTACTTC.

The chain joins TRBV12-3 or TRBV12-4 to TRBJ2-3; D is unclear. This CDR3 is built from 13 residues. Trimming left V 6 bases short and J 1 base short, with 8 bases between. In nucleotides, the CDR3 is TGTGCCAGCAGCGTGCCTGGCACAGATACGCAGTATTTT. Its translation: CASSVPGTDTQYF.

The chain joins TRBV7-9 to TRBJ1-4; no definite D call. V was pared by 0 bases and J by 2 bases, with 7 bases between. The CDR3 spans 15 residues. Germline assignment: CDR1 SEHNR and CDR2 FQNEAQ (reference sequence). The CDR3 bases are TGTGCCAGCAGCTTAGCGACGGGGACTAATGAAAAACTGTTTTTT. Its translation: CASSLATGTNEKLFF.

V usage is TRBV7-8 and J usage is TRBJ1-4; the D is unclear. The germline CDR1 and CDR2 sequences are SGHVS and FQNEAQ. The CDR3 spans 13 residues. Trimming removed 5 bases from V and 8 bases from J, with 12 bases in between. This CDR3 reads CASSPASGEKLFF. CDR3 nucleotides: TGTGCCAGCAGCCCCGCTTCTGGCGAAAAACTGTTTTTT. Drawing the rest from reference TRBV7-8 and TRBJ1-4, the complete variable domain is GAGVSQSPRYKVAKRGQDVALRCDPISGHVSLFWYQQALGQGPEFLTYFQNEAQLDKSGLPSDRFFAERPEGSVSTLKIQRTQQEDSAVYLCASSPASGEKLFFGSGTQLSVL.

The J gene is TRBJ2-1, the V gene TRBV6-5; TRBD1 aligns across 8 bases. The ends lost 8 bases at V and 3 bases at J; junction bases unmatched: 9. This CDR3 comprises 15 residues. Germline-derived CDR1 and CDR2 are MNHEY and SVGAGI. In DNA, the CDR3 is TGTGCCAGCTCCGACTCACAGGGGGGCTACAATGAGCAGTTCTTC. Translated, it gives CASSDSQGGYNEQFF.

The rearrangement joins TRBV4-1 to TRBJ2-1; tentatively, D is TRBD2 (6 bases). The CDR3 length is 16 residues. V lost 1 base and J 7 bases, leaving 17 bases between the germline ends. In germline, CDR1 is MGHRA, CDR2 YSYEKL. The CDR3 reads CASSQGSTGEFNEQFF. The CDR3 region has the DNA TGCGCCAGCAGCCAAGGATCAACGGGAGAGTTTAATGAGCAGTTCTTC.

This chain links TRBV5-1 with TRBJ2-2; no reliable D call. The CDR3 covers 14 residues. The V end was cut by 1 base, the J end by 8 bases, with 12 bases between. CDR1 and CDR2 from the germline V gene are SGHRS and YFSETQ. The CDR3 here is CASSLSLPAGELFF. As DNA, the CDR3 is TGCGCCAGCAGCTTGTCTCTCCCGGCGGGGGAGCTGTTTTTT.

This clone is a singleton in its sample. CDR3 in amino acids: CASSELQGTLNTEAFF. CDR3 DNA sequence: TGTGCCAGCAGCGAACTACAGGGGACTTTGAACACTGAAGCTTTCTTT. The rearrangement joins TRBV7-2 to TRBJ1-1; 7 bases fit TRBD1. The V gene's germline CDR1 is SGHTA and CDR2 FQGNSA. The ends lost 5 bases at V and 0 bases at J; junction bases unmatched: 9. The CDR3 runs to 16 residues.

The V gene is TRBV18, the J gene TRBJ2-5; D gene unclear. This CDR3 contains 16 residues. The germline CDR1 and CDR2 sequences are KGHSH and LQKENI. The ends were cut back, 3 bases at V and 3 bases at J, with 17 bases in the middle. The CDR3 DNA reads as TGTGCCAGCTCACCTCCAAAGGGCAGGCTTAAAGAGACCCAGTACTTC. Translation gives CASSPPKGRLKETQYF.

This clone occurred a few times. The chain joins TRBV5-1 to TRBJ2-7; D not resolved. V gave up 2 bases and J gave up 1 base, with 7 bases separating them. The germline CDR1 and CDR2 sequences are SGHRS and YFSETQ. The CDR3 extends over 13 amino acids. DNA of the CDR3: TGCGCCAGCAGCTTCACAGCTTCCTACGAGCAGTACTTC. Protein product: CASSFTASYEQYF.

The count of this clone is one. V is TRBV7-7 and J is TRBJ2-5; the match to TRBD2 covers 12 bases. With 2 bases clipped from V and 4 bases from J, the junction kept 5 bases outside the gene matches. CDR1 and CDR2 from the germline V gene are SSHAT and FNYEAQ (reference sequence). The CDR3 covers 16 residues. The CDR3 is CASSLNLAGGRETQYF. CDR3 nucleotides: TGTGCCAGCAGCTTAAATCTAGCGGGAGGGCGAGAGACCCAGTACTTC.

V and J are TRBV29-1 and TRBJ1-1, with D unresolved. Germline lookup yields CDR1 SQVTM and CDR2 ANQGSEA. V dropped 4 bases and J dropped 2 bases, with 8 bases sitting between them. This CDR3 has 12 residues. In nucleotides, the CDR3 is TGCAGCGTTGGAGGAACAAACACTGAAGCTTTCTTT. Its translation: CSVGGTNTEAFF. Using reference TRBV29-1 and TRBJ1-1 for the parts outside the CDR3, the full variable domain is SAVISQKPSRDICQRGTSLTIQCQVDSQVTMMFWYRQQPGQSLTLIATANQGSEATYESGFVIDKFPISRPNLTFSTLTVSNMSPEDSSIYLCSVGGTNTEAFFGQGTRLTVV.

The CDR3 DNA follows: TGTGCCAGCTCACCGAGAGCTAACTATGGCTACACCTTC. It is translated as CASSPRANYGYTF. The J gene is TRBJ1-2, the V gene TRBV18; no firm D call. From germline, CDR1 is KGHSH and CDR2 LQKENI. The length of the CDR3 is 13 residues. V lost 3 bases, J lost 0 bases, and 5 bases lay in between.